The count of the clone carrying this T cell receptor (beta chain) is one. Repertoires were generated with immunoSEQ multiplex PCR, while TCRdb's copy carries only in-frame clones and drops some. Among under 80,000 clones listed, about nine tenths were seen once. This sample was included in a study of blood T cell repertoires in COVID-19. J gave up 2 bases and V 1 base, and 10 bases lay outside the gene matches. Per the germline V gene, CDR1 is KGHSH and CDR2 is LQKENI. There are 18 residues in the CDR3. The chain has TRBV18 and TRBJ1-1; TRBD1 aligns across 10 bases. Sample: peripheral blood. The TCR was taken from an elderly man in a cohort sampled during active COVID-19. DNA of the CDR3: TGTGCCAGCTCACCACTTCCATGGACAGGGGGAGGAAACACTGAAGCTTTCTTT. This gives the protein CASSPLPWTGGGNTEAFF. The full variable domain, its missing parts supplied by reference TRBV18 and TRBJ1-1, is NAGVMQNPRHLVRRRGQEARLRCSPMKGHSHVYWYRQLPEEGLKFMVYLQKENIIDESGMPKERFSAEFPKEGPSILRIQQVVRGDSAAYFCASSPLPWTGGGNTEAFFGQGTRLTVV.